Following are 6 T cell receptor beta chains from one sample sequenced in a study of cytomegalovirus exposure and HLA in healthy donors (dated by TCRdb to about 2017). Library construction relied on the immunoSEQ multiplex PCR assay. TCRdb obtained this table from immuneACCESS and retained in-frame rearrangements with V and J assigned. These tables miss some clones; where compared with another copy, unresolved V genes account for less than half of the shortfall, and the remainder is unexplained. This sample gives around 50,000 clones in total; 93% of them show up just once. The ten biggest clones cover around 5.5% of the sample. Source material: PBMCs. The receptors derive from a woman aged 18-29 years in good health and CMV-seronegative.

V gene TRBV18 combines with J gene TRBJ2-2, with TRBD2 identical over 8 bases. The CDR3 runs 18 residues. In germline, CDR1 is KGHSH, CDR2 LQKENI. V dropped 4 bases and J dropped 3; count of bases not matched to a gene: 13. Written as DNA, the CDR3 is TGTGCCAGCTCACTAGGACTAGCCGCTGTTTCTTACACCGGGGAGCTGTTTTTT. Its translation: CASSLGLAAVSYTGELFF.

The chain links TRBV27 to TRBJ1-2; no reliable D call. The CDR3 is 14 residues long. The ends were cut back, 5 bases at V and 1 base at J, with 11 bases in the middle. Germline CDR1 and CDR2: MNHEY and SMNVEV (reference sequence). In DNA, the CDR3 is TGTGCCAGCAGTGGGGAGGGTCTTAACTATGGCTACACCTTC. Residues: CASSGEGLNYGYTF.

The chain joins TRBV6-5 to TRBJ1-5; D is possibly TRBD1 (5 bases). Germline loops: CDR1 MNHEY, CDR2 SVGAGI. The CDR3 sequence is 14 residues long. Trimming left V 6 bases short and J 7 bases short, with 16 bases between. The CDR3 bases are TGTGCCAGCAGCCACAGGAGGGGTCGCCAGCCCCAGCATTTT. Its protein is CASSHRRGRQPQHF.

This clone was seen just once. The chain links TRBV6-1 to TRBJ1-2; D call uncertain. The ends were cut back, 4 bases at V and 6 bases at J, with 12 bases in the middle. This CDR3 is built from 13 residues. Per the germline V gene, CDR1 is MNHNS and CDR2 is SASEGT. The CDR3 reads CASSVGVRDGYTF. The CDR3 DNA reads as TGTGCCAGCAGTGTAGGAGTTCGGGATGGCTACACCTTC.

The chain employs TRBV18 and TRBJ2-5, with a possible D match to TRBD2 (5 bases). This CDR3 is 17 amino acids long. In germline, CDR1 is KGHSH, CDR2 LQKENI. V lost 6 bases, J lost 4 bases, and 24 bases lay in between. This chain's CDR3 is CASSSDGRGSLGETQYF. The CDR3 DNA reads TGTGCCAGCTCCTCCGACGGCCGGGGAAGTTTGGGAGAGACCCAGTACTTC.

This chain links TRBV27 with TRBJ2-4; a possible D gene is TRBD1 (6 bases). The germline gives CDR1 MNHEY, CDR2 SMNVEV (reference sequence). V lost 5 bases and J lost 0, with 11 bases in between. The CDR3 loop spans 15 amino acids. The CDR3 loop reads CASSGGGLAKNIQYF. CDR3 DNA sequence: TGTGCCAGCAGTGGGGGCGGGCTAGCCAAAAACATTCAGTACTTC.